This TCR beta chain was profiled in a study of blood T cells in healthy people across ages (dated by TCRdb to the mid-2010s). Regarding the complete study: Template switching captured roughly one uniquely barcoded TCR beta cDNA molecule per two T cells in model experiments. The study measured age-related changes in TCR beta repertoire diversity using deep sequencing normalized with unique cDNA molecular identifiers. Four age groups were formed from the donors: young (average approximately 15 years), middle-aged (approximately 39), aged (62) and long-lived (82). Donors of different ages were randomly distributed across sequencing lanes to avoid experimental bias. For two donors (one aged 18 to 30 and one aged 80 or older), the study analyzed two additional independent replicas of 1 million unique cDNA reads from the same blood draw.

Library method: 5' RACE. Sequencing took place on an Illumina HiSeq 2500. A second roughly 6 to 12 cycle PCR used a sample-barcoded 5' primer and a J-beta primer mix. A unique molecular identifier was introduced onto each TCR beta cDNA molecule by a template-switch 5' adaptor carrying 12 random nucleotides. Each sample yielded at least 3 million CDR3-containing paired-end reads. All of the RNA was converted into first-strand cDNA using the Mint cDNA synthesis kit, with a TRBC-specific oligonucleotide serving as the primer. Following uracil-DNA glycosylase treatment, a first 18-cycle PCR with universal primers M1SS and BC2_uni_R was performed on all cDNA. Processing in the source paper ran as follows. For normalization, 1 million high-quality reads, each with a distinct molecular identifier, were randomly selected from each sample. Instead of being binned into consensus sequences, reads that shared molecular identifiers were thrown out. MiTCR, with a Q25 quality threshold and the strictest error-elimination algorithm, was used for CDR3 identification, clonotype clustering and error correction. A nonparametric unseen species model with Euler transformation was used to estimate lower-bound total TCR beta diversity. Through fastp at Q25 and MiXCR, TCRdb rebuilt clones from the public reads, retaining in-frame beta chains. Entries are consolidated by CDR3 protein sequence, retaining the most common genes and DNA. Here the V and J calls rest on TCRdb's processing, not on the authors' analysis. The sample includes 1.2 million to 1.5 million distinct CDR3 sequences, with approximately 60% observed a single time. The biggest ten clones account for 5.5% to 8% of the sample.

The donors were 40 or so Caucasian individuals from Russia, aged about 6 to 100 years, who were systemically healthy. Around 10 milliliters of peripheral blood were drawn from each donor into EDTA-treated Vacutainer tubes. Ficoll-Paque density-gradient centrifugation was used to isolate PBMCs, with at least 6 million obtained per sample. Trizol reagent was used to extract total RNA from PBMCs, with at least 5 micrograms per sample. The percentages of naive CD45RAhigh/CD27high T cells were determined by flow cytometry on a PBMC aliquot from every donor. In the case of this clonotype: What antigen it recognizes has not been identified. The input lacks base qualities; no much larger clone sits a single base away.

The CDR3, cysteine through phenylalanine, is 16 amino acids long. The retained sequence is limited to the CDR3, 48 bases, with the frame set at the first base. Looking up the germline V gene yields CDR1 LGHNA and CDR2 YSLEER. What the authors observed across the whole study: Conclusive comparison of naive and antigen-experienced compartments was prevented by the profiling of bulk unsorted PBMCs. There was a strong correlation between observed TCR beta diversity and the percentage of naive T cells measured by flow cytometry. Compared with the aged group, the long-lived group had more naive CD4+ T cells, fewer expanded clones and increased TCR diversity, a pattern suggesting age selection. As age increased, observed TCR beta diversity per million T cells dropped in a roughly linear way, and a significant reduction was already evident by age roughly 40. Because the CMV infection status of the donors was unknown, age-related changes in expanded clonotypes may potentially have been confounded. Total diversity estimates from one million sequenced T cells were considered lower bounds and underestimates.

This receptor was taken from a man in his late teens or twenties in good health. In this chain, TRBV4-3 is recombined with TRBJ2-5; the central 14 bases match TRBD2. The J call is uncertain, as TRBJ2-7 better fits the DNA end. Sequenced sample: blood. CDR3 region: CASSHPGLAGAYEQYF. In nucleotide form, the sequence is TGCGCCAGCAGCCACCCGGGACTAGCGGGAGCCTACGAGCAGTACTTC.